This T cell receptor (beta chain) was documented in a study of blood T cells in healthy people across ages. After removal of 4 bases from V and 5 bases from J, the junction contained 0 bases not matched to a gene. The CDR3 loop spans 12 amino acids. Using a J-beta primer mix together with a sample-barcoded 5' primer, a second PCR was run for roughly 7 to 12 cycles. TCRdb ran MiXCR on the 5' RACE reads and lists one entry per CDR3 protein. Here the sample spans some 290,000 distinct CDR3 sequences, roughly 26% being singletons. The V and J genes are TRBV12-3 or TRBV12-4 and TRBJ1-1, with TRBD1 matching 8 bases. Sequenced input: blood. The TCR was taken from a woman in her sixties or seventies in good health. The CDR3 sequence is CASSWDRTEAFF. In DNA, the CDR3 is TGTGCCAGCAGTTGGGACAGGACTGAAGCTTTCTTT.